The clone carrying this T cell receptor (beta chain) was detected only a few times. Its antigen is undetermined. A single record per CDR3 protein comes from TCRdb applying MiXCR to the 5' RACE reads. This repertoire shows roughly 260,000 distinct CDR3 sequences, about 7.5% found once; its top ten account for under 6.5%. CDR1 and CDR2 (germline): MNHEY, SVGAGI. V was pared by 2 bases and J by 2 bases, with 19 bases between. This CDR3 comprises 18 residues. The sample originates from a study of identical twins. Findings and limits, study-wide: Out-of-frame alpha sequences shared between twins exhibited an excess of low generation probability.

A further study also used this sample, focusing on yellow fever vaccine responses in identical twins.

This TCR was sampled from a woman aged 18-35 years in good health. The specimen sequenced was CD8+ T cells sorted from blood. V usage is TRBV6-5 and J usage is TRBJ2-1; TRBD1 might be the D (5 bases). Here the CDR3 DNA reads TGTGCCAGCAGTTACCTAATAATGAGAACAGGAACCTACAATGAGCAGTTCTTC. The encoded protein is CASSYLIMRTGTYNEQFF.